This T cell receptor beta chain derives from a study of OX40 agonist ivuxolimab in advanced cancers. Whole-study findings and limits: The study observed clonal expansion of CD4+ and CD8+ blood T cells by week 6 at 0.1 to 3.0 mg/kg.

Assay used: immunoSEQ multiplex PCR; TCRdb lists only in-frame clones, some missing. The sample lists under 40,000 clones; around 83% were seen once. CDR3 length: 15 amino acids. CDR1 and CDR2 from the germline V gene are SGDLS and YYNGEE. The V end lost 3 bases, the J end lost 6 bases, and 18 bases lay between the germline ends. As to this clone: Its antigen is not known.

The chain links TRBV9 to TRBJ1-2; no clear D. The sequenced sample was CD4+ or CD8+ T cells sorted from blood, obtained in a trial of the OX40 agonist ivuxolimab. The source of this sequence is an adult with an advanced solid tumor such as melanoma, head and neck, liver or kidney cancer. The CDR3 loop is CASSGSQAPSDGYTF. The CDR3 DNA sequence: TGTGCCAGCAGCGGATCCCAGGCGCCGTCGGATGGCTACACCTTC.